Presented here are 4 T cell receptor beta chains from one specimen sequenced in a study of T-cell memory formation after mild COVID-19. TCRdb re-analysed the 5' RACE reads in MiXCR, keeping a single row per CDR3 protein. In the table there are 250,000 or so distinct CDR3 sequences, 15% to 20% of which are singletons. The sequenced sample was PBMCs or a T cell subset sorted from them (not recorded which). These receptors came from a man younger than 35 who had mild COVID-19 (a few samples of this study predate the infection). Cell type and time point are not known.

The chain links TRBV5-1 to TRBJ1-3, with TRBD1 as a possible D gene (5 bases). The CDR3 extends over 16 amino acids. From germline, CDR1 is SGHRS and CDR2 YFSETQ. V was trimmed by 3 bases and J by 0 bases, leaving 13 bases between them. CDR3 protein: CASSSGTGSSGNTIYF. DNA for the CDR3: TGCGCCAGCAGCTCCGGGACGGGGAGCTCTGGAAACACCATATATTTT.

This clonotype was detected only a few times. The chain links TRBV7-8 to TRBJ2-5; TRBD1 agrees at 8 bases. The CDR3 spans 13 residues. With 3 bases clipped from V and 4 bases from J, the junction kept 1 base outside the gene matches. Germline CDR1 is SGHVS and CDR2 is FQNEAQ. The DNA of the CDR3 is TGTGCCAGCAGCTTGGACAGGGCAGAGACCCAGTACTTC. Translation: CASSLDRAETQYF. Full variable domain (remainder filled in from reference TRBV7-8 and TRBJ2-5): GAGVSQSPRYKVAKRGQDVALRCDPISGHVSLFWYQQALGQGPEFLTYFQNEAQLDKSGLPSDRFFAERPEGSVSTLKIQRTQQEDSAVYLCASSLDRAETQYFGPGTRLLVL.

This clonotype turned up a few times. The chain uses TRBV20-1 and TRBJ2-5; D is undetermined. The CDR3 consists of 13 residues. Trimming removed 3 bases at V and 2 bases at J, with 10 bases between. From germline, CDR1 is DFQATT and CDR2 SNEGSKA (reference sequence). The CDR3 bases are TGCAGTGCTAGTCCCGGCAGGCAAGAGACCCAGTACTTC. Amino acid sequence: CSASPGRQETQYF.

This clonotype was seen only a few times. V is TRBV7-9 and J is TRBJ2-2; 7 bases fit TRBD2. J lost 0 bases, V lost 5 bases, and 9 bases had no gene match. The CDR3 totals 17 residues. Looked up from germline, CDR1 is SEHNR and CDR2 is FQNEAQ (reference sequence). The DNA for the CDR3 is TGTGCCAGCAGCCCTAGCGGTGGGACGGCGAACACCGGGGAGCTGTTTTTT. Amino acid sequence: CASSPSGGTANTGELFF.